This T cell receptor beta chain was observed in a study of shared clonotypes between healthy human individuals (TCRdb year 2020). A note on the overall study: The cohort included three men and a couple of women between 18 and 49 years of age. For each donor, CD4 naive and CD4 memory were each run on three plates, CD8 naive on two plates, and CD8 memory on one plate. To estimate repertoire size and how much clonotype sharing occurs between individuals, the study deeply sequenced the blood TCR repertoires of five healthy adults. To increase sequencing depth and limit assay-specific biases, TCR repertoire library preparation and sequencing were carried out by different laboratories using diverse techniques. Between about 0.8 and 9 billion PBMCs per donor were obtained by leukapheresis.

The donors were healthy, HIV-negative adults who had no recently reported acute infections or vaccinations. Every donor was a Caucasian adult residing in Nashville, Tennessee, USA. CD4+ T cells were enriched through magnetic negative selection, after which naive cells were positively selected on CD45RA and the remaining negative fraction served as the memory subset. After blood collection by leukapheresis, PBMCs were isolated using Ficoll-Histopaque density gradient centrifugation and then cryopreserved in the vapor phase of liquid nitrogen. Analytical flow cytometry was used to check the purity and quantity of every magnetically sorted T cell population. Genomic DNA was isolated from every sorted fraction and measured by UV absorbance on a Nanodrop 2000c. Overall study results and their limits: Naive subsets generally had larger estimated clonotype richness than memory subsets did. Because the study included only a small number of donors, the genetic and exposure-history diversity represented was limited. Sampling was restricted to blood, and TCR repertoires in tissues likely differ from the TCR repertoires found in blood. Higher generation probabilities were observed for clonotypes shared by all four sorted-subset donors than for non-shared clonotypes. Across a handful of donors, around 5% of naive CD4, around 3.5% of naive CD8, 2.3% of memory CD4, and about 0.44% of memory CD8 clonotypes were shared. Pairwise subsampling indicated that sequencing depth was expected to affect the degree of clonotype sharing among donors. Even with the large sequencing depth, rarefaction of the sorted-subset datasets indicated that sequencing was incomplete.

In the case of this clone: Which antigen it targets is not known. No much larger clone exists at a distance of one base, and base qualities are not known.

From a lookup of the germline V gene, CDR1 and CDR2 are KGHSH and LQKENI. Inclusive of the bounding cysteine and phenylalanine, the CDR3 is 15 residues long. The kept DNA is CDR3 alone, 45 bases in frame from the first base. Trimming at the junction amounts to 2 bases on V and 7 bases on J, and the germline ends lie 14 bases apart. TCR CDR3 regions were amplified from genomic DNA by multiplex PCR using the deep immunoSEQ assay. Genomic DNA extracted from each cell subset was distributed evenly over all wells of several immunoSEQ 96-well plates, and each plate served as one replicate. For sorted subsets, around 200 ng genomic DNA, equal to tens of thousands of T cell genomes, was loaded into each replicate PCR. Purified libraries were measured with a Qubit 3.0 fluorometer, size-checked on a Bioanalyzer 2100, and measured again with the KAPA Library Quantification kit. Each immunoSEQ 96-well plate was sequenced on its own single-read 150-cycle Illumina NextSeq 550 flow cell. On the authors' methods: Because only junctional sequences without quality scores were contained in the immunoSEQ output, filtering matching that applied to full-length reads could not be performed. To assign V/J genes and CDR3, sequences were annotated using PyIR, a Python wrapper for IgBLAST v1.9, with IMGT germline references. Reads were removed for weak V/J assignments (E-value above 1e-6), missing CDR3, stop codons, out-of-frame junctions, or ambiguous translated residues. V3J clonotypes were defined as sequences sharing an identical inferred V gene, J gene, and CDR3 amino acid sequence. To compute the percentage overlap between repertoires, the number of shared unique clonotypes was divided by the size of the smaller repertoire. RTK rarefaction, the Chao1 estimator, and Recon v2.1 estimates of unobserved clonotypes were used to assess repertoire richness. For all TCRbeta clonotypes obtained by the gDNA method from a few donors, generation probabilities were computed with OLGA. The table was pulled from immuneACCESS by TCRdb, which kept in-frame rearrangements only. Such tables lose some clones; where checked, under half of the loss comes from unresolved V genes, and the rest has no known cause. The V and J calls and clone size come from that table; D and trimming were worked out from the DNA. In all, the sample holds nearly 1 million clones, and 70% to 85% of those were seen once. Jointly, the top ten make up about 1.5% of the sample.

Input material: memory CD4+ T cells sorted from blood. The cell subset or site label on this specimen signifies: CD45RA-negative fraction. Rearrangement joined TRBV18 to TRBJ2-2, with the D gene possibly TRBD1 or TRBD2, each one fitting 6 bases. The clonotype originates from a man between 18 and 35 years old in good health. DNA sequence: TGTGCCAGCTCACCATGGACAGCGGGCATCGGGGAGCTGTTTTTT. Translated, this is CASSPWTAGIGELFF.